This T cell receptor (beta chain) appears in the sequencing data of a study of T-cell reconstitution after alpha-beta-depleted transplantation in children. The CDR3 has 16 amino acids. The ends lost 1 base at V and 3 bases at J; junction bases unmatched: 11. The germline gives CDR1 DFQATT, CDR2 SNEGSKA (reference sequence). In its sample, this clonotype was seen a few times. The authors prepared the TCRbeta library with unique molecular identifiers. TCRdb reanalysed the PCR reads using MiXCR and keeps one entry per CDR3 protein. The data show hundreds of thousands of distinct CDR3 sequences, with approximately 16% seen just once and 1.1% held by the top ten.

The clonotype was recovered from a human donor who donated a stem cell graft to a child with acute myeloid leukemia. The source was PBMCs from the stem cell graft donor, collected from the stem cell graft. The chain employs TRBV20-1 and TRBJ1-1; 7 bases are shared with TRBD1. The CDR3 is CSARVPTGRRYTEAFF. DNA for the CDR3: TGCAGTGCTAGAGTTCCGACAGGGAGACGGTACACTGAAGCTTTCTTT.